This TCR beta chain was identified during a study of CD8+ T cells in alopecia areata (dated by TCRdb to 2016 to 2019). Describing the broader study: In both human patients and the C3H/HeJ mouse model, the study applied high-throughput TCRbeta sequencing to look at T cell clonal expansion in alopecia areata. Clonality in the scalp was compared among normal scalp (n=4), patchy alopecia areata scalp (n=8), and alopecia totalis/universalis scalp (n=8). TCRbeta CDR3 regions were amplified by immunoSEQ multiplex PCR with 35 Vbeta forward and 13 Jbeta reverse primers. RNA was obtained with the PAXgene miRNA kit for fixed scalp, the miRNeasy kit for PBMCs, and the RNeasy kit for mouse skin. In humans, TCRbeta sequencing was performed on scalp tissue and on sorted CD4+ and CD8+ peripheral blood T cells from healthy controls and from patients with patchy or totalis/universalis alopecia areata.

CDR1 and CDR2 were assigned from the germline V gene as MGHDK and SYGVNS. V drops 7 bases and J drops 2 bases, leaving 21 bases in between. From cysteine to phenylalanine, the CDR3 is 17 amino acids long. Only the CDR3 portion is preserved as DNA: 51 bases, with reading frame beginning at the first base. A remark on this clone: The specificity of this receptor is unknown. Nothing much larger sits one base from this clone, and base qualities are not available.

Library preparation used the immunoSEQ multiplex PCR assay. For TCR sequencing, RNA was extracted from every sample and reverse transcribed into cDNA to serve as template. First-strand cDNA was synthesized using SuperScript III with a 2:1 mix of oligo-dT and random hexamers. Amplification bias was assessed with a synthetic immune receptor repertoire, and residual bias was removed computationally. The original pipeline was this. Raw reads were preprocessed to remove errors, and CDR3 was defined by IMGT conventions from the conserved cysteine to phenylalanine. Clonality was computed by normalizing Shannon entropy by log2 of the number of productive unique TCRs and subtracting the result from 1. Whether scalp clones were CD4 or CD8 was inferred by matching scalp TCRbeta sequences against CD4 and CD8 repertoires sorted from blood. TCRdb took this table from immuneACCESS and kept in-frame rearrangements with V and J called. Such tables lack part of the clones; where checked against another copy, unresolved V genes explain under half of the gap, and the rest is unexplained. V, J and clone size were drawn from that table, and D and trimming were deduced from the DNA. This sample comprises about 30,000 clones, around 62% of them detected only once. The top ten clones comprise roughly 17% of the sample.

Peripheral blood and lesional scalp punch biopsies were obtained from patients with alopecia areata. After PBMCs were isolated by density centrifugation and stained for CD3, CD4 and CD8, a FACSAria was used to sort CD4+ and CD8+ T cells. The untreated alopecia areata patients were recruited through a multicenter biomarker study. Blood CD8+ T cells from a few biomarker-study patients were further sorted into NKG2D-low and NKG2D-high fractions. Overall results and qualifications from the work: Compared with mice, TCR sequences shared between patients were less clear, possibly partly because of HLA diversity across the patient population. Unlike mouse skin, where gammadelta T cells dominate, normal human skin contains resident alphabeta T cells that get sequenced too, which complicates analysis of the scalp TCR repertoire. Compared with normal scalp, lesional scalp, particularly in alopecia totalis/universalis, had higher clonality and more expanded CD8+ clones, which suggests antigenic drive.

This TCR came from a human donor with alopecia areata. Material for sequencing was NKG2D-high CD8+ T cells sorted from blood. The meaning of the sample's cell subset or site label: sorted CD8+ NKG2D-high blood T cells. Recombination linked TRBV25-1 to TRBJ2-1, with the D call perhaps TRBD1 or TRBD2, as 5 bases match in each case. The CDR3 reads CASMISGTEYPYNEQFF. The sequenced DNA: TGTGCCAGCATGATCTCCGGGACGGAATACCCCTACAATGAGCAGTTCTTC. Full variable domain (CDR3 extended with the reference TRBV25-1 and TRBJ2-1 proteins): EADIYQTPRYLVIGTGKKITLECSQTMGHDKMYWYQQDPGMELHLIHYSYGVNSTEKGDLSSESTVSRIRTEHFPLTLESARPSHTSQYLCASMISGTEYPYNEQFFGPGTRLTVL.